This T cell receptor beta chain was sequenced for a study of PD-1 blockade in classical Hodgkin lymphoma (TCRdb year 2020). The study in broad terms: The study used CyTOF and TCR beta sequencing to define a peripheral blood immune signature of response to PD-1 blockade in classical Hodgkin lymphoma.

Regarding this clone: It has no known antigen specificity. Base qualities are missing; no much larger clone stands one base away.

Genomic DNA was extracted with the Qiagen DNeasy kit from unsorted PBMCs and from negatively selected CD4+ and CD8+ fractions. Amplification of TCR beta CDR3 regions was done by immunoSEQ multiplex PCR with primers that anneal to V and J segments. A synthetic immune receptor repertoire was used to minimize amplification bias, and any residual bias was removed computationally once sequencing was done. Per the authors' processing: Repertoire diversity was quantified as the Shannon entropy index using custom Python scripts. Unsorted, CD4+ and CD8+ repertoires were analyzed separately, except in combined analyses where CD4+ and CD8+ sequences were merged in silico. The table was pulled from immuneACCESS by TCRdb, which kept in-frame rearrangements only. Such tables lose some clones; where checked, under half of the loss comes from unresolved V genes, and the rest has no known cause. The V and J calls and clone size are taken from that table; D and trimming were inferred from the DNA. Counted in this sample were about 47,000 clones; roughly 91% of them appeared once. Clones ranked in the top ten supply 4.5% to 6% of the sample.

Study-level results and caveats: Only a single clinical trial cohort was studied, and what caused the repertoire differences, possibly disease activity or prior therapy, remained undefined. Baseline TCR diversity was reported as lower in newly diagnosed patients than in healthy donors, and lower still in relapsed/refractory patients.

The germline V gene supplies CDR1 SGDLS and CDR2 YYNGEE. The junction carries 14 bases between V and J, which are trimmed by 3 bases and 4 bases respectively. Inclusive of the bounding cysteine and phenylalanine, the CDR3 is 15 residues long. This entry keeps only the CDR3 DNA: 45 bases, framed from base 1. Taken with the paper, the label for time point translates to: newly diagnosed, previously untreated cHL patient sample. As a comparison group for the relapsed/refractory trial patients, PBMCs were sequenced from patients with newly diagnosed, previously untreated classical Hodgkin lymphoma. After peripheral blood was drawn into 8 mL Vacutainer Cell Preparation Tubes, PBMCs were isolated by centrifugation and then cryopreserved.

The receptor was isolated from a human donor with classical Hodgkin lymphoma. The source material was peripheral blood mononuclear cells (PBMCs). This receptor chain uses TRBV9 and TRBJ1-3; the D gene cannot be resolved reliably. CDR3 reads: CASSDGPVTGNTIYF. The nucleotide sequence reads TGTGCCAGCAGCGACGGACCGGTGACCGGAAACACCATATATTTT. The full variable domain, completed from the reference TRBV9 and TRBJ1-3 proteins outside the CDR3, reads DSGVTQTPKHLITATGQRVTLRCSPRSGDLSVYWYQQSLDQGLQFLIQYYNGEERAKGNILERFSAQQFPDLHSELNLSSLELGDSALYFCASSDGPVTGNTIYFGEGSWLTVV.